These 19 T cell receptor beta chains were all obtained from the same sample, sequenced in a study of blood T cell repertoires in COVID-19. TCRdb's table, derived via immunoSEQ multiplex PCR, lists solely in-frame clones and lacks some. There are fewer than 350,000 clones in the sample; about 89% occur only once, and approximately 5% lies in the top ten. Input material: PBMCs or T cells enriched from blood (not recorded which). The receptors shown here come from a man aged 60 to 75 who had recovered from COVID-19.

The chain has TRBV6-2 or TRBV6-3 and TRBJ2-5, with D tentatively TRBD1 (6 bases). Germline lookup yields CDR1 MNHEY and CDR2 SVGEGT. V lost 6 bases and J 4 bases, leaving 15 bases between the germline ends. This CDR3 has 14 residues. The chain's CDR3 is CASSQNRETETQYF. CDR3 in DNA: TGTGCCAGCAGCCAAAACAGGGAAACAGAGACCCAGTACTTC.

The chain carries TRBV9 and TRBJ2-3; D not resolved. This CDR3 contains 13 residues. V lost 4 bases to trimming and J lost 1 base, with 7 bases between them. Germline assignment: CDR1 SGDLS and CDR2 YYNGEE. CDR3 protein: CASSSPGTDTQYF. As DNA, the CDR3 is TGTGCCAGCAGCTCCCCAGGCACAGATACGCAGTATTTT. The variable domain in full, completed from reference TRBV9 and TRBJ2-3, reads DSGVTQTPKHLITATGQRVTLRCSPRSGDLSVYWYQQSLDQGLQFLIQYYNGEERAKGNILERFSAQQFPDLHSELNLSSLELGDSALYFCASSSPGTDTQYFGPGTRLTVL.

The genes are TRBV5-4 and TRBJ2-3; 11 bases map to TRBD2. Germline V gene data show CDR1 as SGHNT and CDR2 as YYREEE (reference sequence). V lost 4 bases and J lost 2; bases outside the gene matches: 3. CDR3 length: 15 residues. The CDR3 loop is CASSPGLADTDTQYF. As DNA, the CDR3 is TGTGCCAGCAGCCCGGGACTAGCGGACACAGATACGCAGTATTTT.

The chain combines TRBV28 with TRBJ2-7, with D maybe TRBD2 (6 bases). Trimming pared 4 bases from V and 9 bases from J, leaving 13 bases between. In germline, CDR1 is MDHEN, CDR2 SYDVKM. The CDR3 contains 12 residues. In DNA form, the CDR3 reads TGTGCCAGCAGTTCAAAGGGAGGCGGGCAGTACTTC. It codes for CASSSKGGGQYF.

The CDR3, as DNA: TGTGCCAGCAGACACAGGGGACCCTACAATGAGCAGTTCTTC. As protein: CASRHRGPYNEQFF. The V call is TRBV6-5, the J call TRBJ2-1, with TRBD1 matching over 7 bases. The ends lost 6 bases at V and 2 bases at J; junction bases unmatched: 4. The V gene's germline CDR1 is MNHEY and CDR2 SVGAGI. This CDR3 is built from 14 residues.

This clone was counted a few times. J is TRBJ1-3 and V is TRBV18; D is unresolved. V shed 3 bases and J shed 0 bases, with 12 bases lying between them. The CDR3 extends over 16 amino acids. Germline V lookup: CDR1 KGHSH, CDR2 LQKENI. In DNA, the CDR3 is TGTGCCAGCTCACCTTCCGGAGCCTTCTCTGGAAACACCATATATTTT. Protein sequence: CASSPSGAFSGNTIYF.

This chain joins TRBV5-1 and TRBJ2-7; a weak D match, TRBD2 (7 bases). The CDR3 covers 14 residues. The V and J ends lost 4 bases and 4 bases respectively, with 15 bases between them. Germline CDR1 reads SGHRS; CDR2 reads YFSETQ. As DNA, the CDR3 is TGCGCCAGCAGCCTGACCGGGGGGCAGTACGAGCAGTACTTC. Amino acids: CASSLTGGQYEQYF.

This sequence joins TRBV14 and TRBJ1-6; the D is unclear. V was pared by 1 base and J by 8 bases, with 6 bases between. This CDR3 has 13 residues. Germline V CDR1 and CDR2: SGHDN, FVKESK. CDR3 sequence (DNA): TGTGCCAGCAGCCAAGGGACTCATTCACCCCTCCACTTT. It yields the protein CASSQGTHSPLHF.

Remarks on this clone: Different DNA sequences within this sample yield the same CDR3. CDR3 DNA sequence: TGTGCCAGCAGCTTAAACCCCGGTGAGACCCAGTACTTC. As protein: CASSLNPGETQYF. The chain recombines TRBV11-2 with TRBJ2-5; D is undetermined. Germline V CDR1 and CDR2: SGHAT, FQNNGV. The V end lost 2 bases, the J end lost 5 bases, and 9 bases lay between the germline ends. The CDR3 runs to 13 residues.

The chain carries TRBV5-1 and TRBJ2-7, with 9 bases that match TRBD2. Germline values: CDR1 SGHRS, CDR2 YFSETQ. The V and J ends lost 4 bases and 3 bases, in that order; junction bases with no gene match: 8. The CDR3 totals 15 residues. The CDR3 DNA follows: TGCGCCAGCAGCCCAGCAGCGGGAGGTCACTACGAGCAGTACTTC. This gives the protein CASSPAAGGHYEQYF.

The J gene is TRBJ2-3, the V gene TRBV4-1; D is undetermined. This CDR3 contains 13 residues. V was cut by 3 bases and J by 14 bases, with 18 bases left in between. CDR1 MGHRA and CDR2 YSYEKL come from the germline V gene. In nucleotides, the CDR3 is TGCGCCAGCAGCCACCCGGCGTTGCCTCAGCGGTATTTT. It yields the protein CASSHPALPQRYF.

Notes on this clone: Other nucleotide sequences in the sample specify the same CDR3. V and J are TRBV18 and TRBJ2-3, with D unclear. CDR1 is KGHSH and CDR2 is LQKENI in the germline V gene. With 0 bases removed from V and 6 bases from J, the gap between germline ends came to 7 bases. The CDR3 runs 13 residues. CDR3 loop: CASSPPGRDTQYF. CDR3 coding DNA: TGTGCCAGCTCACCACCGGGCCGCGATACGCAGTATTTT.

The genes are TRBV19 and TRBJ2-5, with 9 nucleotides matching TRBD1. Germline V CDR1 and CDR2: LNHDA, SQIVND (reference sequence). The CDR3 is made up of 16 amino acids. The V segment lost 5 bases and the J segment 0 bases; nucleotides outside the gene matches: 7. This CDR3 is CASSGGQGTHQETQYF. The CDR3 DNA reads TGTGCCAGTAGTGGCGGACAGGGGACCCACCAAGAGACCCAGTACTTC.

V gene TRBV10-1 combines with J gene TRBJ2-1; 9 positions match TRBD2. The germline CDR1 and CDR2 sequences are WNHNN and SYGVQD (reference sequence). J gave up 2 bases and V 3 bases, and 11 bases lay outside the gene matches. The CDR3 has 18 residues. The CDR3, as DNA: TGCGCCAGCAGTGAAAGGTCTAGCGGGACCCCACCCTACAATGAGCAGTTCTTC. Translating gives CASSERSSGTPPYNEQFF.

This rearrangement joins TRBV18 to TRBJ1-6; TRBD1 is a possible D gene (6 bases). The germline CDR1 and CDR2 sequences are KGHSH and LQKENI. CDR3 length: 17 residues. V was clipped by 2 bases and J by 8 bases, with 19 bases between them. CDR3 sequence reads: CASSPMAFQGTDSPLHF. CDR3 nucleotides: TGTGCCAGCTCACCAATGGCGTTCCAGGGGACGGATTCACCCCTCCACTTT.

This clone was detected a few times. This chain uses TRBV28 with TRBJ1-5; D not certain. The germline V gene has CDR1 MDHEN and CDR2 SYDVKM. Trimming took 1 base from V and 0 from J, leaving 19 bases between them. This CDR3 spans 19 amino acids. DNA for the CDR3: TGTGCCAGCAGTTTATCAGCGGGGTCCCTACAATATAGCAATCAGCCCCAGCATTTT. Its translation: CASSLSAGSLQYSNQPQHF.

The V gene is TRBV18, the J gene TRBJ1-4; 8 nucleotides line up with TRBD1. Germline loops: CDR1 KGHSH, CDR2 LQKENI. The J segment lost 0 bases and the V segment lost 4 bases, leaving 4 bases of the junction unmatched. The CDR3 totals 16 residues. DNA of the CDR3: TGTGCCAGCTCACTGGGACAGGTATCAACTAATGAAAAACTGTTTTTT. Its protein product is CASSLGQVSTNEKLFF.

This chain joins TRBV21-1 and TRBJ2-7; the table's D call TRBD1 went unverified against the DNA. TRBV21-1 corresponds to a pseudogene. The CDR3 is 14 residues long. CDR3 region: CASSKQGSGYEQYF. The CDR3 bases are TGTGCCAGCAGCAAACAGGGGTCGGGCTACGAGCAGTACTTC.

The chain joins TRBV5-1 to TRBJ2-1, with 9 nucleotides matching TRBD2. J gave up 8 bases and V 3 bases, and 9 bases lay outside the gene matches. CDR3 length: 15 residues. Germline V lookup: CDR1 SGHRS, CDR2 YFSETQ. The CDR3 sequence: CASSSLSGSGDEQFF. CDR3 DNA: TGCGCCAGCAGCTCCCTTAGCGGGAGTGGCGATGAGCAGTTCTTC.